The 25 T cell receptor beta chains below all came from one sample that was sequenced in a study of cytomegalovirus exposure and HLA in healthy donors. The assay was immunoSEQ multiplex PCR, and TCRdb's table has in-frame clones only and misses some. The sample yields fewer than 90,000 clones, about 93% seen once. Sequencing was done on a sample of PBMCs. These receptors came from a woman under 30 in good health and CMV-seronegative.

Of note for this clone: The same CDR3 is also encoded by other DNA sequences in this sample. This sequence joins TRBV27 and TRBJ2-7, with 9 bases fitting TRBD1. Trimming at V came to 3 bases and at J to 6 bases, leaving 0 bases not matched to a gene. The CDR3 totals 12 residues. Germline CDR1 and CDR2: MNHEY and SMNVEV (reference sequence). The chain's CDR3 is CASSLTGGEQYF. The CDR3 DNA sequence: TGTGCCAGCAGTTTGACAGGGGGCGAGCAGTACTTC.

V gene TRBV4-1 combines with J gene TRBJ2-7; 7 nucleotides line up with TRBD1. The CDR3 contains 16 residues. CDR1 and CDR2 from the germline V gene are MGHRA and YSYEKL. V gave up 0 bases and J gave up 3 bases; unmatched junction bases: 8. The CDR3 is CASSQDAPQGNYEQYF. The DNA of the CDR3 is TGCGCCAGCAGCCAAGACGCGCCACAGGGGAACTACGAGCAGTACTTC.

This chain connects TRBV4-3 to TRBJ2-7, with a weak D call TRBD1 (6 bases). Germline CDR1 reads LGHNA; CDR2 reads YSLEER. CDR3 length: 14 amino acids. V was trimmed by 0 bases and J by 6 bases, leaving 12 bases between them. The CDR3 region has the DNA TGCGCCAGCAGCCAAGATGCAGGGGTTGGCGAGCAGTACTTC. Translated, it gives CASSQDAGVGEQYF.

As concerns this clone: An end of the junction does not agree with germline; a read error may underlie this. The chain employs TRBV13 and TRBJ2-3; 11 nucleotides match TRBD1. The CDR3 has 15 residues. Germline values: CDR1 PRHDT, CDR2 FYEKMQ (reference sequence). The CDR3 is CASRLGTGGLDTQYF. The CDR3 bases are TGTGCCAGCAGATTAGGGACAGGGGGTTTGGATACGCAGTATTTT. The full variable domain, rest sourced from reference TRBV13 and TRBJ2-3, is AAGVIQSPRHLIKEKRETATLKCYPIPRHDTVYWYQQGPGQDPQFLISFYEKMQSDKGSIPDRFSAQQFSDYHSELNMSSLELGDSALYFCASRLGTGGLDTQYFGPGTRLTVL.

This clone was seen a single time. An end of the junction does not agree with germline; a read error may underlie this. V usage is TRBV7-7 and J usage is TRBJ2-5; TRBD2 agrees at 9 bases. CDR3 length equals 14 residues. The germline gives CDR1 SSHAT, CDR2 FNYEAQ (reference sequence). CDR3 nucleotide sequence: TGTGCTAGCAGCTTATCTAGCGGGGAAGAGACCCAGTACTTC. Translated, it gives CASSLSSGEETQYF.

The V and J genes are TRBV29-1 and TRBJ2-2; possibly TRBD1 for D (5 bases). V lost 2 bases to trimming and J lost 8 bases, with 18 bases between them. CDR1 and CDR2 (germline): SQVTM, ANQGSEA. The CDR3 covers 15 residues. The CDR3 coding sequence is TGCAGCGTTGAATCCGGTTGGGGCGTCCGTGGGGAGCTGTTTTTT. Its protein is CSVESGWGVRGELFF.

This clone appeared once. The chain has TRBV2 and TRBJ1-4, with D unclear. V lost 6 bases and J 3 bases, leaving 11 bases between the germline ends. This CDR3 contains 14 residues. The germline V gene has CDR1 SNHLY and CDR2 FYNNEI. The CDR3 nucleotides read TGTGCCAGCAGAGTTTTTTCGGCTAATGAAAAACTGTTTTTT. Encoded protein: CASRVFSANEKLFF.

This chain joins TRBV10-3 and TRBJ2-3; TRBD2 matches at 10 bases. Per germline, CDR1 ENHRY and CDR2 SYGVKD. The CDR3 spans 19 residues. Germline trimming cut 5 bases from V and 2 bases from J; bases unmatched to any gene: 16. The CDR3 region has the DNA TGTGCCATCAGTTCCCCCCGCGGACTAGCGGATGAACCCACAGATACGCAGTATTTT. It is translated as CAISSPRGLADEPTDTQYF.

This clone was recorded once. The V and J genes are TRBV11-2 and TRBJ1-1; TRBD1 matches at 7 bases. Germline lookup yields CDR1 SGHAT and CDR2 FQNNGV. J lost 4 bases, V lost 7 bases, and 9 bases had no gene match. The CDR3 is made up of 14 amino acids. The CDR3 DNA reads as TGTGCCAGCACCCTCGTAGACAGGGCCACTGAAGCTTTCTTT. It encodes CASTLVDRATEAFF.

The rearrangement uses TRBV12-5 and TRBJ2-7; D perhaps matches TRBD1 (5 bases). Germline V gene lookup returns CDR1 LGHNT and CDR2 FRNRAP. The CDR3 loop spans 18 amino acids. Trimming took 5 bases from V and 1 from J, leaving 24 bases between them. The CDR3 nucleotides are TGTGCTAGTGGTCCCCGAGATTCATCCGCTGACAGTTCCTACGAGCAGTACTTC. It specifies CASGPRDSSADSSYEQYF.

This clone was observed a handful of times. CDR3 in amino acids: CASSPLGSGGPGLYNEQFF. The DNA for the CDR3 is TGCGCCAGCAGCCCCCTGGGGAGCGGGGGGCCGGGATTATACAATGAGCAGTTCTTC. The gene calls are TRBV5-1 and TRBJ2-1, with 9 positions matching TRBD2. Germline lookup yields CDR1 SGHRS and CDR2 YFSETQ. This CDR3 has 19 amino acids. The ends lost 4 bases at V and 4 bases at J; junction bases unmatched: 18.

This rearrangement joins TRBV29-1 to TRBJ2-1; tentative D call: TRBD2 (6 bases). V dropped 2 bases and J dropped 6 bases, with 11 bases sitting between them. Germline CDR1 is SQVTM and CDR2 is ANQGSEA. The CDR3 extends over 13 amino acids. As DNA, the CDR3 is TGCAGCGTTGAATTACTAGCCGGCAATGAGCAGTTCTTC. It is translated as CSVELLAGNEQFF.

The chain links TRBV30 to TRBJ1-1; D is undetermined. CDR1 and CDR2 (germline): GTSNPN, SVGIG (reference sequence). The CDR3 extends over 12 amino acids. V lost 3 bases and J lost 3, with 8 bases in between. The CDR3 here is CAWRYADTEAFF. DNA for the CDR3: TGTGCCTGGAGGTATGCGGACACTGAAGCTTTCTTT. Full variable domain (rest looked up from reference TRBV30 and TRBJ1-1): SQTIHQWPATLVQPVGSPLSLECTVEGTSNPNLYWYRQAAGRGLQLLFYSVGIGQISSEVPQNLSASRPQDRQFILSSKKLLLSDSGFYLCAWRYADTEAFFGQGTRLTVV.

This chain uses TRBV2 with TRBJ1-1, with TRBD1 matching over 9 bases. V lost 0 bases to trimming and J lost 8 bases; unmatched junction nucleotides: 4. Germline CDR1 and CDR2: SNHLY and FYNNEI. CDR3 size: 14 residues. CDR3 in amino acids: CASSEALGTGEAFF. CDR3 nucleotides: TGTGCCAGCAGTGAAGCCCTTGGGACAGGGGAAGCTTTCTTT.

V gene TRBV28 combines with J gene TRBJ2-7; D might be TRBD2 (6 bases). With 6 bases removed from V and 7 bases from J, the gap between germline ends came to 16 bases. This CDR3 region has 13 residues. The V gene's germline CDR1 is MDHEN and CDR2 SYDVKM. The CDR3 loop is CASSGGPRAEQYF. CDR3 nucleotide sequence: TGTGCCAGCAGCGGGGGACCACGGGCGGAGCAGTACTTC.

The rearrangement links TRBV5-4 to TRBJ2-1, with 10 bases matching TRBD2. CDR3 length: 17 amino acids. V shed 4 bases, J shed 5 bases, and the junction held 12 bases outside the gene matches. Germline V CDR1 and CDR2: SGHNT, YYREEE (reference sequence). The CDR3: CASSEGLARIWDNEQFF. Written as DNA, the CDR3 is TGTGCCAGCAGCGAGGGACTAGCGAGAATTTGGGACAATGAGCAGTTCTTC.

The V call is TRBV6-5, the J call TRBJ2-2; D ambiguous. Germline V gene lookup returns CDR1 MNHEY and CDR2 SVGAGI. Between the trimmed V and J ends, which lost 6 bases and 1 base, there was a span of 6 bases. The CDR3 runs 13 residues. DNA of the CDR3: TGTGCCAGCAGCCGGGTGAACACCGGGGAGCTGTTTTTT. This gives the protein CASSRVNTGELFF.

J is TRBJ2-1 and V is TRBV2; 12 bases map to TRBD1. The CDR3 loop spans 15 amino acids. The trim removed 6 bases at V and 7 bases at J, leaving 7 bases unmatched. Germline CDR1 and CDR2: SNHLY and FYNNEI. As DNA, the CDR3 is TGTGCCAGCAGAACCGGGACAGGGGGCTTTAATGAGCAGTTCTTC. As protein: CASRTGTGGFNEQFF.

In nucleotides, the CDR3 is TGTGCCAGCAGCTCGAACAGATACGAGCAGTACTTC. This gives the protein CASSSNRYEQYF. The chain has TRBV5-6 and TRBJ2-7; D is ambiguous. This CDR3 region has 12 residues. V lost 3 bases and J lost 4, with 8 bases in between. Looked up from germline, CDR1 is SGHDT and CDR2 is YYEEEE.

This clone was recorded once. The CDR3 bases are TGTGCCAGCAGTGCCACTAGCGGGGTTTCCTACGAGCAGTACTTC. This codes for CASSATSGVSYEQYF. This chain joins TRBV6-1 and TRBJ2-7; TRBD2 aligns across 10 bases. V lost 4 bases and J lost 1; bases outside the gene matches: 4. Looked up from germline, CDR1 is MNHNS and CDR2 is SASEGT. The CDR3 totals 15 residues.

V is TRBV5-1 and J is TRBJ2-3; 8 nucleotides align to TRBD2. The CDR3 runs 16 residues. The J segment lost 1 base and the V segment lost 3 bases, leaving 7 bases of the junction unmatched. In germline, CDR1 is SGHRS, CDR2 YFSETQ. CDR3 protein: CASSSTAGGRTDTQYF. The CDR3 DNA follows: TGCGCCAGCAGCTCGACGGCGGGGGGCCGCACAGATACGCAGTATTTT.

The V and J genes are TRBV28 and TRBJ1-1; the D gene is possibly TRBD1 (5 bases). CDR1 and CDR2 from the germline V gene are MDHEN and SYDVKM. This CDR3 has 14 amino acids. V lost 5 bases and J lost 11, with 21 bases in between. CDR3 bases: TGTGCCAGCAGTCTAAAACGACAGAGTCCTTCGGCTTTCTTT. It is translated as CASSLKRQSPSAFF.

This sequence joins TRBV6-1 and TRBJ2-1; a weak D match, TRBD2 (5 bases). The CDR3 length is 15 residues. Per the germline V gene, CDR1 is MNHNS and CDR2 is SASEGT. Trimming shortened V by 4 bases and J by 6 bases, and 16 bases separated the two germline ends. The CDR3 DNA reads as TGTGCCAGCAGTGTCCAAGAGGGCGAGAGCAATGAGCAGTTCTTC. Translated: CASSVQEGESNEQFF.

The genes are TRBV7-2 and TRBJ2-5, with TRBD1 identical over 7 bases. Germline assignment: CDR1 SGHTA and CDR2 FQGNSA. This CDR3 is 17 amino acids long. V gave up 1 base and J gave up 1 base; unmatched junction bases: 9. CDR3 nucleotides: TGTGCCAGCAGCTTAGTGGACAGGACGCGTTCCCAAGAGACCCAGTACTTC. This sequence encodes CASSLVDRTRSQETQYF.

The CDR3 nucleotides read TGTGCCTGGAGTTCCGGGCCGGGCAGGGTCGGTTATGAGCAGTTCTTC. This encodes CAWSSGPGRVGYEQFF. The chain carries TRBV30 and TRBJ2-1; TRBD1 is a possible D gene (5 bases). Germline V gene sequence: CDR1 GTSNPN, CDR2 SVGIG (reference sequence). This CDR3 contains 16 residues. V gave up 2 bases and J gave up 8 bases, with 22 bases separating them.